These 2 T cell receptor beta chains came from one sample sequenced in a study of healthy donors' naive CD4 and CD8 T cells. TCR libraries were built from 500 to 600 ng of total RNA by linear amplification. TCRdb reprocessed the reads with MiXCR, giving one entry per CDR3 protein. This table has about 200,000 distinct CDR3 sequences, around 70% appearing once. Sequencing was carried out using naive CD4+ and CD8+ T cells sorted from blood, pooled from several donors. The receptors come from a pool of human donors in good health; the sample pools cells from several healthy donors.

The V gene is TRBV6-2 or TRBV6-3, the J gene TRBJ2-2; TRBD1 might be the D (5 bases). Germline CDR1 reads MNHEY; CDR2 reads SVGEGT. The CDR3 runs to 15 residues. The V gene lost 4 bases and the J gene lost 6 bases, with 15 bases spanning the gap. As DNA, the CDR3 is TGTGCCAGCAGTTCCGTCAGGGATTCGGCCGGGGAGCTGTTTTTT. Its translation is CASSSVRDSAGELFF.

This clonotype was detected once. This chain joins TRBV6-5 and TRBJ2-3, with 10 nucleotides matching TRBD1. V was pared by 1 base and J by 4 bases, with 5 bases of the junction left unmatched. Germline V gene lookup returns CDR1 MNHEY and CDR2 SVGAGI. The CDR3 length is 16 residues. The CDR3 reads CASSYWGQGNADTQYF. Here the CDR3 DNA reads TGTGCCAGCAGTTACTGGGGACAGGGGAACGCAGATACGCAGTATTTT.